This T cell receptor (beta chain) appears in the sequencing data of a study of blood T cells in healthy people across ages. This clonotype was counted a few times. V lost 1 base and J 4 bases, leaving 10 bases between the germline ends. Germline assignment: CDR1 SGHTA and CDR2 FQGNSA. This CDR3 spans 15 amino acids. Using a J-beta primer mix together with a sample-barcoded 5' primer, a second PCR was run for roughly 7 to 12 cycles. MiXCR, applied by TCRdb to the 5' RACE reads, yields one record per CDR3 protein. The table has some 560,000 distinct CDR3 sequences, approximately 26% seen once; the top ten hold approximately 3.6%. Total RNA, at least 5.5 micrograms per sample, came from PBMCs. These data were also filed under a second study, of T cells of mothers and their children. That paper notes: In related and unrelated pairs alike, thymic selection shapes TCR recombination output, with inherited differences minor.

The V and J genes are TRBV7-2 and TRBJ1-4; D remains ambiguous. The specimen sequenced was blood. The sequence was collected from a boy aged 2 to 10 in good health. The CDR3 protein is CASSLGPGDNEKLFF. CDR3 nucleotides: TGTGCCAGCAGCTTAGGCCCCGGAGATAATGAAAAACTGTTTTTT. Complete variable domain (other parts from reference TRBV7-2 and TRBJ1-4): GAGVSQSPSNKVTEKGKDVELRCDPISGHTALYWYRQSLGQGLEFLIYFQGNSAPDKSGLPSDRFSAERTGGSVSTLTIQRTQQEDSAVYLCASSLGPGDNEKLFFGSGTQLSVL.